The rows below give T cell receptor beta chains drawn from one sample of a study of metastatic and nonmetastatic thyroid tumors. TCRdb re-called the PCR reads through MiXCR. The data contain 5,500 to 7,500 clones, 30% to 35% of them singletons. Sequenced input: tumor tissue. Receptors were obtained from a female donor with papillary thyroid cancer or a benign thyroid nodule (not recorded which). Some clones in this sample may be carry-over from other donors' samples. The conserved cysteine and the conserved F or W are not part of the CDR3 here. Size values are once, few and many counts, or a class for expanded clones, and some rows have none.

cdr3_aa	cdr3_length	v_call	clone_size	j_call
ASSHTSGRGSETQY	14	TRBV18	NA	TRBJ2-5
ASSPPGLEDSYEQY	14	TRBV11-3	medium-sized	TRBJ2-7
ASSESTRGRETQY	13	TRBV10-2	NA	TRBJ2-5
ASSHLAGGLGTGELF	15	TRBV27	medium-sized	TRBJ2-2
ASSPLAGGRDEQF	13	TRBV18	NA	TRBJ2-1
ASSHGLAISSYNEQF	15	TRBV6-2/TRBV6-3	few	TRBJ2-1
ASSPGTGFGTGELF	14	TRBV11-2	NA	TRBJ2-2
SARDGTGGYT	10	TRBV20-1	NA	TRBJ1-2
ASSLVVGTNTGELF	14	TRBV5-1	NA	TRBJ2-2
ASSVPGTGGVNYGYT	15	TRBV9	NA	TRBJ1-2
SASLSVSYNEQF	12	TRBV20-1	NA	TRBJ2-1
ASSLATSSTDTQY	13	TRBV7-2	NA	TRBJ2-3
ASSFSIAGATSGELF	15	TRBV7-2	many	TRBJ2-2
ASSTGGFDNSPLH	13	TRBV2	NA	TRBJ1-6
ASSYSKGTVNNEQF	14	TRBV6-5	few	TRBJ2-1
ASGAGNQPQH	10	TRBV27	medium-sized	TRBJ1-5
ASSEDYGGRAGYRETQY	17	TRBV2	NA	TRBJ2-5
SASSPQGVYNEQF	13	TRBV20-1	NA	TRBJ2-1
ASSLGDYGYT	10	TRBV6-2/TRBV6-3	medium-sized	TRBJ1-2